Below are 12 T cell receptor beta chains sequenced from a single sample in a study of T cell changes during pregnancy in multiple sclerosis. TCRdb keeps only in-frame clones here, not all; method: immunoSEQ multiplex PCR. The sample has about 70,000 clones, more than 85% seen once; the top ten hold roughly 2%. The material was peripheral blood, obtained in the first trimester of pregnancy. Receptor source: a female donor with multiple sclerosis, enrolled in a pregnancy study.

The CDR3: CASSLRGNQPQHF. The CDR3, as DNA: TGTGCCAGCAGCTTAAGGGGGAATCAGCCCCAGCATTTT. The chain joins TRBV7-9 to TRBJ1-5; TRBD1 is a possible D gene (6 bases). V was clipped by 2 bases and J by 4 bases, with 6 bases between them. The germline V gene encodes CDR1 SEHNR and CDR2 FQNEAQ (reference sequence). This CDR3 is built from 13 residues.

This clone occurred a few times. The J gene is TRBJ2-3, the V gene TRBV4-2, with 10 bases matching TRBD2. Germline trimming cut 0 bases from V and 9 bases from J; bases unmatched to any gene: 15. The CDR3 covers 18 residues. Germline lookup yields CDR1 LGHNA and CDR2 YNFKEQ. The DNA of the CDR3 is TGTGCCAGCAGCCAAGAAGTCTCGAGCGGGAGGGCCAAGGGAACGCAGTATTTT. It is translated as CASSQEVSSGRAKGTQYF.

This chain uses TRBV5-6 with TRBJ1-4; 7 nucleotides agree with TRBD1. V shed 2 bases and J 7 bases; nucleotides not matched to a gene: 8. The CDR3 runs to 15 residues. The V gene's germline CDR1 is SGHDT and CDR2 YYEEEE. CDR3 sequence reads: CASSFGDGQVEKLFF. In DNA form, the CDR3 reads TGTGCCAGCAGCTTTGGGGACGGACAGGTTGAAAAACTGTTTTTT.

The CDR3 loop reads CASSIDPFQPQHF. Here the CDR3 DNA reads TGTGCCAGTAGTATAGATCCGTTCCAGCCCCAGCATTTT. This chain links TRBV19 with TRBJ1-5; D remains unclear. V lost 0 bases and J 7 bases, leaving 7 bases between the germline ends. The length of the CDR3 is 13 residues. Germline-derived CDR1 and CDR2 are LNHDA and SQIVND (reference sequence).

J is TRBJ2-1 and V is TRBV29-1; D not resolved. V lost 7 bases to trimming and J lost 2 bases, with 15 bases between them. Germline V lookup: CDR1 SQVTM, CDR2 ANQGSEA. This CDR3 has 14 residues. The CDR3, as DNA: TGCAGCGCCGCCGGTTCGCCGGCCTACAATGAGCAGTTCTTC. It codes for CSAAGSPAYNEQFF.

The chain couples TRBV5-1 to TRBJ2-1, with a possible D match to TRBD1 (5 bases). The CDR3 sequence is 14 residues long. Germline CDR1 and CDR2: SGHRS and YFSETQ. Trimming took off 0 bases at V and 7 bases at J, with 11 bases between the two ends. In DNA form, the CDR3 reads TGCGCCAGCAGCTTGGGTCCAGGGTGGAATGAGCAGTTCTTC. Protein sequence: CASSLGPGWNEQFF.

The rearrangement uses TRBV19 and TRBJ2-2, with 11 bases aligning to TRBD1. The CDR3 has 15 residues. V was clipped by 5 bases and J by 6 bases; unmatched bases: 5. Germline CDR1 is LNHDA and CDR2 is SQIVND (reference sequence). DNA of the CDR3: TGTGCCAGTAGTTTTGGACAGGGGGCAGCCGGGGAGCTGTTTTTT. The encoded protein is CASSFGQGAAGELFF.

V usage is TRBV9 and J usage is TRBJ2-5, with 9 nucleotides matching TRBD1. Per germline, CDR1 SGDLS and CDR2 YYNGEE. The V segment lost 4 bases and the J segment 4 bases; nucleotides outside the gene matches: 11. The CDR3 is 16 amino acids. The CDR3 DNA sequence: TGTGCCAGCAGCCCATCGACAGGGGGGATTGGAGAGACCCAGTACTTC. This gives the protein CASSPSTGGIGETQYF.

This clone was seen a single time. The gene calls are TRBV19 and TRBJ2-7; 10 bases fit TRBD2. Trimming at V came to 4 bases and at J to 3 bases, leaving 6 bases not matched to a gene. The CDR3 spans 15 residues. Looked up from germline, CDR1 is LNHDA and CDR2 is SQIVND (reference sequence). The CDR3 reads CASSTASGGVYEQYF. CDR3 sequence (DNA): TGTGCCAGTAGTACCGCTAGCGGGGGAGTCTACGAGCAGTACTTC.

The rearrangement links TRBV5-5 to TRBJ1-4; 12 bases agree with TRBD1. The junction had 8 bases not matched to a gene; V was cut back by 5 bases and J by 0 bases. The germline V gene has CDR1 SGHKS and CDR2 YYEKEE (reference sequence). The length of the CDR3 is 18 residues. CDR3 in DNA: TGTGCCAGCAGTTCAACCGGGACAGGGGGCGCAACTAATGAAAAACTGTTTTTT. Protein: CASSSTGTGGATNEKLFF.

This clone was found a few times. The chain joins TRBV19 to TRBJ2-1; 9 positions agree with TRBD2. Germline-derived CDR1 and CDR2 are LNHDA and SQIVND (reference sequence). V was pared by 7 bases and J by 0 bases, with 1 base of the junction left unmatched. The length of the CDR3 is 14 residues. The CDR3 DNA follows: TGTGCCAGTAAGCGGGAGGCCTCCTACAATGAGCAGTTCTTC. Protein sequence: CASKREASYNEQFF.

J is TRBJ2-5 and V is TRBV30, with a tentative D call TRBD2 (5 bases). Trimming cost V 5 bases and J 5 bases, with 9 bases left between them. Germline lookup yields CDR1 GTSNPN and CDR2 SVGIG (reference sequence). This CDR3 has 11 residues. Here the CDR3 reads CAWVRGETQYF. The CDR3, as DNA: TGTGCCTGGGTGAGAGGGGAGACCCAGTACTTC.